One and the same sample provided the 11 T cell receptor beta chains below, sequenced in a study of control samples from healthy donors and cancer patients. Repertoires were generated with immunoSEQ multiplex PCR, while TCRdb's copy carries only in-frame clones and drops some. This table holds about 250,000 clones, about 80% found once. The material sequenced was PBMCs. The receptor set was obtained from a woman aged 55-69 years with lung cancer.

The rearrangement uses TRBV28 and TRBJ2-5, with 7 nucleotides matching TRBD1. CDR3 length equals 16 residues. The germline gives CDR1 MDHEN, CDR2 SYDVKM. Losses at the gene ends were 3 bases for V and 1 base for J; bases not matched to a gene: 8. The CDR3 spells CASSFLGQRVQETQYF. In DNA form, the CDR3 reads TGTGCCAGCAGTTTCTTGGGACAGCGAGTCCAAGAGACCCAGTACTTC.

As concerns this clone: Other DNA sequences within the sample encode an identical CDR3. This CDR3 is CASSLRQGTGKLFF. The CDR3 nucleotides read TGCGCCAGCAGCTTACGGCAGGGGACTGGAAAACTGTTTTTT. This chain connects TRBV5-1 to TRBJ1-4; possibly TRBD1 for D (6 bases). The CDR3 contains 14 residues. The V gene's germline CDR1 is SGHRS and CDR2 YFSETQ. V was shortened by 2 bases and J by 10 bases, with 15 bases between the two germline ends. The variable domain in full, completed from reference TRBV5-1 and TRBJ1-4, reads KAGVTQTPRYLIKTRGQQVTLSCSPISGHRSVSWYQQTPGQGLQFLFEYFSETQRNKGNFPGRFSGRQFSNSRSEMNVSTLELGDSALYLCASSLRQGTGKLFFGSGTQLSVL.

The chain is built from TRBV27 and TRBJ2-1; unclear D gene. The CDR3 has 15 residues. Germline values: CDR1 MNHEY, CDR2 SMNVEV (reference sequence). Trimming stripped 5 bases from V and 3 bases from J, with 14 bases between. CDR3 sequence (DNA): TGTGCCAGCAGTCGTATGACGGCGGTCTACAATGAGCAGTTCTTC. It specifies CASSRMTAVYNEQFF.

CDR3 residues: CASSQSLGAGNTEAFF. As DNA, the CDR3 is TGTGCCAGCAGCCAATCCCTCGGGGCGGGGAACACTGAAGCTTTCTTT. V and J are TRBV4-2 and TRBJ1-1; tentatively, D is TRBD1 (5 bases). Trimming shortened V by 2 bases and J by 1 base, and 14 bases separated the two germline ends. Per germline, CDR1 LGHNA and CDR2 YNFKEQ. The CDR3 is made up of 16 amino acids.

This chain links TRBV6-5 with TRBJ2-7; D is possibly TRBD2 (6 bases). CDR3 size: 13 residues. V was pared by 7 bases and J by 2 bases, with 12 bases between. Per the germline V gene, CDR1 is MNHEY and CDR2 is SVGAGI. CDR3 protein: CASTAGQAYEQYF. The DNA of the CDR3 is TGTGCCAGCACGGCGGGGCAGGCCTACGAGCAGTACTTC.

The J gene is TRBJ2-7, the V gene TRBV4-2; 7 positions agree with TRBD2. Germline CDR1 is LGHNA and CDR2 is YNFKEQ. The CDR3 runs 14 residues. J was trimmed by 3 bases and V by 1 base; bases with no gene match: 3. The CDR3 bases are TGTGCCAGCAGCCAAGGCCGGGAGGTCTACGAGCAGTACTTC. It translates to CASSQGREVYEQYF.

The chain recombines TRBV28 with TRBJ1-1; possible D gene TRBD1, 5 bases. This CDR3 is built from 13 residues. V was trimmed by 6 bases and J by 5 bases, leaving 13 bases between them. From germline, CDR1 is MDHEN and CDR2 SYDVKM. CDR3 sequence reads: CASSGGVVTEAFF. CDR3 nucleotides: TGTGCCAGCAGCGGGGGGGTTGTGACTGAAGCTTTCTTT.

This chain uses TRBV18 with TRBJ1-1; tentative D call: TRBD1 (5 bases). The germline gives CDR1 KGHSH, CDR2 LQKENI. V was shortened by 6 bases and J by 6 bases, with 20 bases between the two germline ends. CDR3 length: 15 amino acids. CDR3 loop: CASSPSWGGESEAFF. The CDR3 coding sequence is TGTGCCAGCTCCCCGTCTTGGGGAGGGGAATCTGAAGCTTTCTTT.

This clone was recorded a few times. The CDR3, as DNA: TGTGCCAGCAGCGGGACAGGAGTTCCGAACTATGGCTACACCTTC. Translated: CASSGTGVPNYGYTF. The chain recombines TRBV6-5 with TRBJ1-2; 8 bases match TRBD1. The CDR3 has 15 residues. J was trimmed by 2 bases and V by 6 bases; bases with no gene match: 8. CDR1 and CDR2 (germline): MNHEY, SVGAGI.

Comments on this clone: A much larger clone lies a single base off, so this may be a read error. This sequence joins TRBV7-3 and TRBJ2-5; D perhaps matches TRBD2 (6 bases). V was shortened by 5 bases and J by 2 bases, with 9 bases between the two germline ends. The CDR3 extends over 13 amino acids. Germline assignment: CDR1 SGHTA and CDR2 FQGTGA. CDR3 amino acids: CASSRELQETQYF. CDR3 in DNA: TGTGCCAGCAGCCGGGAGTTACAAGAGACCCAGTACTTC.

This clone was found once. This chain joins TRBV10-1 and TRBJ1-1, with D perhaps matching TRBD1 (5 bases). CDR1 and CDR2 (germline): WNHNN, SYGVQD (reference sequence). The V end lost 6 bases, the J end lost 1 base, and 12 bases lay between the germline ends. The CDR3 is 14 amino acids. The CDR3 is CASRKSGQNTEAFF. The CDR3 DNA reads as TGCGCCAGCAGAAAAAGTGGACAGAACACTGAAGCTTTCTTT.